This T cell receptor (beta chain) was documented in a study of human T cells and chemical hapten exposure. The ends were cut back, 4 bases at V and 1 base at J, with 11 bases in the middle. The length of the CDR3 is 15 residues. Time point denoted: pre-sensitization, week 0. Treatment of the sample: therapeutic diphenylcyclopropenone sensitization with weekly scalp DPC. This clonotype was recorded many times. Using its own MiXCR run on the RACE reads, TCRdb lists one record per CDR3 protein. Of tens of thousands of distinct CDR3 sequences in the sample, roughly a tenth were seen once. This receptor was identified in a man aged 30 to 39 with alopecia areata. Some clones in this sample may be carry-over from other donors' samples. V and J are TRBV23-1 and TRBJ2-1; maybe TRBD2 (6 bases). TRBV23-1 is identified as an open reading frame with a role that is uncertain. Sequenced material: whole blood, taken in connection with sensitization to the hapten diphenylcyclopropenone (DPC). CDR3 protein: CASSLTGVSYNEQFF. DNA for the CDR3: TGCGCCAGCAGTCTCACGGGGGTTTCCTACAATGAGCAGTTCTTC.